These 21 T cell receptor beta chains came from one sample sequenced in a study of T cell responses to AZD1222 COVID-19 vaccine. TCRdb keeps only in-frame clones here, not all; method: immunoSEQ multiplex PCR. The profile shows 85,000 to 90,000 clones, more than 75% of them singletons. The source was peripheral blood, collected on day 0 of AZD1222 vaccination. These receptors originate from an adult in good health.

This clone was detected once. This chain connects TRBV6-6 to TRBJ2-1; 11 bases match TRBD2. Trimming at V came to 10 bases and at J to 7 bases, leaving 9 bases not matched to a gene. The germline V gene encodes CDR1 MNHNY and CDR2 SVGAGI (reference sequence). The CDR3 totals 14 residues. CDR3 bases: TGTGCCACTTTACTAACTAGCGGGAGTAATGAGCAGTTCTTC. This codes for CATLLTSGSNEQFF.

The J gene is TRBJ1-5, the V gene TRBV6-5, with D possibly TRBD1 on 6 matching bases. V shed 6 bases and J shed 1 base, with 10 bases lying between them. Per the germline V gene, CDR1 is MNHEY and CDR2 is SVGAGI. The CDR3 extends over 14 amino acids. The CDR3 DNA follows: TGTGCCAGCAGAAGCGACAGGAGCAATCAGCCCCAGCATTTT. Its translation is CASRSDRSNQPQHF.

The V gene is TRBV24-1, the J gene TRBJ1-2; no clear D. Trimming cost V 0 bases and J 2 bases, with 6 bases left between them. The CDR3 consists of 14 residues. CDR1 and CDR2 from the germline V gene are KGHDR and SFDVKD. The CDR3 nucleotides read TGTGCCACCAGTGATTTGACAGTGAACTATGGCTACACCTTC. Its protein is CATSDLTVNYGYTF.

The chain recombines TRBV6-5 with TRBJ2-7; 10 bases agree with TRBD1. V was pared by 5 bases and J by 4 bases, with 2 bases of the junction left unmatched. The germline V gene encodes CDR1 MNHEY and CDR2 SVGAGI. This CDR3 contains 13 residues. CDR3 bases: TGTGCCAGCAGTCGGGACAGGGGTTACGAGCAGTACTTC. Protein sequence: CASSRDRGYEQYF.

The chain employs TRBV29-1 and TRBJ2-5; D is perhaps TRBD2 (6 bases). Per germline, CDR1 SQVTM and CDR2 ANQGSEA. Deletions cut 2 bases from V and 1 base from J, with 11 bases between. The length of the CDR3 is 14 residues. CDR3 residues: CSVERGAGQETQYF. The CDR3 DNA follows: TGCAGCGTTGAAAGGGGAGCGGGCCAAGAGACCCAGTACTTC.

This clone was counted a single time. The CDR3 reads CASSPPLGAGNYGYTF. CDR3 coding DNA: TGTGCCAGCTCACCCCCCTTGGGGGCGGGTAACTATGGCTACACCTTC. This rearrangement joins TRBV18 to TRBJ1-2; a possible D gene is TRBD1 (6 bases). Looked up from germline, CDR1 is KGHSH and CDR2 is LQKENI. Trimming left V 3 bases short and J 1 base short, with 15 bases between. The CDR3 is 16 residues long.

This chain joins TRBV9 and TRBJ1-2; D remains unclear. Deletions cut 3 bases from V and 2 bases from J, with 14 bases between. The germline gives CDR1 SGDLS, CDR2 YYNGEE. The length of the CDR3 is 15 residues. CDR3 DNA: TGTGCCAGCAGCGCTTCCCAAGATAGCAACTATGGCTACACCTTC. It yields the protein CASSASQDSNYGYTF.

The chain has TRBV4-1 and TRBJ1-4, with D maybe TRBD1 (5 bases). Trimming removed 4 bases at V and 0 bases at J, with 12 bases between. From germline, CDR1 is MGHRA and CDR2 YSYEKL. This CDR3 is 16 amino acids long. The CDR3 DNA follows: TGCGCCAGCAGCCCAAGACAGACTGCAACTAATGAAAAACTGTTTTTT. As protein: CASSPRQTATNEKLFF.

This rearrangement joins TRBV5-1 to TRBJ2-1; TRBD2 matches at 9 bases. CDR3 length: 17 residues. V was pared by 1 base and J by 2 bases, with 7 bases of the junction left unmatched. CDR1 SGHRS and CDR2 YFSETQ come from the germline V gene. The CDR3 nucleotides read TGCGCCAGCAGCTTGTTCAATGGACTAGCGACCTACAATGAGCAGTTCTTC. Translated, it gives CASSLFNGLATYNEQFF.

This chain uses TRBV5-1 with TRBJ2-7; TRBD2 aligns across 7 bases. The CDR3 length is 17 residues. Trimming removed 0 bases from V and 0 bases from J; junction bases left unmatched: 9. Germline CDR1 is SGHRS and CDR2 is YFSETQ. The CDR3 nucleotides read TGCGCCAGCAGCTTGGGCCATGGCGGGAGTACCTCCTACGAGCAGTACTTC. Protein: CASSLGHGGSTSYEQYF.

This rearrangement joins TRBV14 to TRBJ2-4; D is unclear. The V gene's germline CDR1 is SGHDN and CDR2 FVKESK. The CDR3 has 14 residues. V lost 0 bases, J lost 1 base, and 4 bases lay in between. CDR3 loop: CASSQERAKNIQYF. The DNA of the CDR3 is TGTGCCAGCAGCCAAGAGAGGGCCAAAAACATTCAGTACTTC. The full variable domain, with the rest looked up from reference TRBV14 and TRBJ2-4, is EAGVTQFPSHSVIEKGQTVTLRCDPISGHDNLYWYRRVMGKEIKFLLHFVKESKQDESGMPNNRFLAERTGGTYSTLKVQPAELEDSGVYFCASSQERAKNIQYFGAGTRLSVL.

For the CDR3, the DNA is TGTGCCAGCACACGGACAGGTACCTACGAGCAGTACTTC. Translating it yields CASTRTGTYEQYF. V gene TRBV3-1 (or the pseudogene TRBV3-2) combines with J gene TRBJ2-7; 7 bases match TRBD1. The CDR3 sequence is 13 residues long. Germline CDR1 LGHDT, CDR2 YNNKEL (reference sequence). V lost 7 bases to trimming and J lost 2 bases; unmatched junction nucleotides: 5.

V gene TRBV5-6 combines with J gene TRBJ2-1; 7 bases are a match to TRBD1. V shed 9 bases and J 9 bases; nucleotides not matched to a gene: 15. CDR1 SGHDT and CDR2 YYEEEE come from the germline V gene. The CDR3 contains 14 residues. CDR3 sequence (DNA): TGTGCCACCCGTCCTGGGACAGCCTGGAGTGAGCAGTTCTTC. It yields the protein CATRPGTAWSEQFF.

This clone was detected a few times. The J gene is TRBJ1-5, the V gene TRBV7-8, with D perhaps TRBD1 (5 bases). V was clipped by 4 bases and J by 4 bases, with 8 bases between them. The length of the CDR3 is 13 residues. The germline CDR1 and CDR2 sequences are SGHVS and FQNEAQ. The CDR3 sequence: CASSSQGNQPQHF. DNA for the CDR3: TGTGCCAGCAGCTCTCAGGGAAATCAGCCCCAGCATTTT.

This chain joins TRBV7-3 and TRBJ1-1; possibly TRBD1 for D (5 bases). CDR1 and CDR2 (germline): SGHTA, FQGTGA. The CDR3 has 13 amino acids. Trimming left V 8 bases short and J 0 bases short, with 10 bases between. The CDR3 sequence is CASGQGMNTEAFF. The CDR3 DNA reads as TGTGCCAGCGGGCAGGGAATGAACACTGAAGCTTTCTTT. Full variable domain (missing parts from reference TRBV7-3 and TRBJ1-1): GAGVSQTPSNKVTEKGKYVELRCDPISGHTALYWYRQSLGQGPEFLIYFQGTGAADDSGLPNDRFFAVRPEGSVSTLKIQRTERGDSAVYLCASGQGMNTEAFFGQGTRLTVV.

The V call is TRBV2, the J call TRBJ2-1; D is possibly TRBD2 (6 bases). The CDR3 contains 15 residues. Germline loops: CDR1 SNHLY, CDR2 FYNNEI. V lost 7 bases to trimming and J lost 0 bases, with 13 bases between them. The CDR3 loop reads CASKVAEGSYNEQFF. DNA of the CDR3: TGTGCCAGCAAGGTAGCGGAGGGCTCCTACAATGAGCAGTTCTTC.

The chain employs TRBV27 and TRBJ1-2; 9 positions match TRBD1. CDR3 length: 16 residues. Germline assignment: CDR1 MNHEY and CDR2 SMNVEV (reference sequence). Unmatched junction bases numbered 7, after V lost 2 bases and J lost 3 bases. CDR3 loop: CASSLLGTGIDYGYTF. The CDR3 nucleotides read TGTGCCAGCAGTTTACTTGGGACAGGGATCGACTATGGCTACACCTTC.

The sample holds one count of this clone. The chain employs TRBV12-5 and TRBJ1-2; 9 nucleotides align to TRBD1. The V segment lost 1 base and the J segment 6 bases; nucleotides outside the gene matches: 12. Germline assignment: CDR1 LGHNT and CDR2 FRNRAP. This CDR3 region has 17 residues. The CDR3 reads CASGLGLTGGRGDGYTF. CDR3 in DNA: TGTGCTAGTGGTTTGGGGCTAACAGGGGGCCGAGGAGATGGCTACACCTTC.

The CDR3 DNA is TGTGCCAGCAATGGACAGGGAAACACTGAAGCTTTCTTT. Translation gives CASNGQGNTEAFF. The chain is built from TRBV2 and TRBJ1-1; 8 nucleotides match TRBD1. The ends lost 7 bases at V and 2 bases at J; junction bases unmatched: 3. Germline V gene lookup returns CDR1 SNHLY and CDR2 FYNNEI. The CDR3 is made up of 13 amino acids.

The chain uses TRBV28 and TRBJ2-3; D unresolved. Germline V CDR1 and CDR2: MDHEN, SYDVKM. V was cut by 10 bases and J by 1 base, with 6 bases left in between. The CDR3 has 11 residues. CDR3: CATLGTDTQYF. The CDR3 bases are TGTGCCACCCTAGGCACAGATACGCAGTATTTT.

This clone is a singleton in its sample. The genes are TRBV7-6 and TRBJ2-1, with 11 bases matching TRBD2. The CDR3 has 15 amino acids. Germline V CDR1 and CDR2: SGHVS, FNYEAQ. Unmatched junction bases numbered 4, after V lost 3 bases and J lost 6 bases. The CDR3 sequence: CASSLGTSGLNEQFF. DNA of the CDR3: TGTGCCAGCAGCTTGGGGACTAGCGGACTCAATGAGCAGTTCTTC.